Listed below are T cell receptor beta chains from one sample, sequenced in a study of control samples from healthy donors and cancer patients. Clones were read by immunoSEQ multiplex PCR, and TCRdb kept only the in-frame ones, dropping some. The sample lists over 150,000 clones, approximately 93% occurring once. The sequenced sample was blood. The source of these receptors is a man aged 40-50 years in good health. The CDR3 runs from the conserved cysteine through the conserved F or W. A D gene is named only where the DNA matches it firmly. Where a row states a size, it is once, few, many or the class of an expanded clone; other rows omit it.

clone size: .
J gene: TRBJ2-7
V gene: TRBV10-2
D gene: .
CDR3 DNA: TGCGCCAGCAGTTTTACGGCGGTTGAGCAGTACTTC
CDR3 protein: CASSFTAVEQYF

clone size: .
J gene: TRBJ2-3
V gene: TRBV15
D gene: TRBD1
CDR3 DNA: TGTGCCACCAGCAGAGATCAGGGACAGGGGGCTTACGGCACAGATACGCAGTATTTT
CDR3 protein: CATSRDQGQGAYGTDTQYF

clone size: .
J gene: TRBJ2-5
V gene: TRBV2
D gene: .
CDR3 DNA: TGTGCCAGCAGTGAACAAGAGACCCAGTACTTC
CDR3 protein: CASSEQETQYF

clone size: .
J gene: TRBJ2-3
V gene: TRBV5-1
D gene: .
CDR3 DNA: TGCGCCAGCAGCGACCAGGTCGTAGACCCCTCCAGGTATTTT
CDR3 protein: CASSDQVVDPSRYF

clone size: .
J gene: TRBJ1-1
V gene: TRBV28
D gene: TRBD1
CDR3 DNA: TGTGCCAGCAGTGCAAGCTCGGGACAGAAGAACACTGAAGCTTTCTTT
CDR3 protein: CASSASSGQKNTEAFF

clone size: .
J gene: TRBJ1-1
V gene: TRBV6-6
D gene: .
CDR3 DNA: TGTGCCAGCAGTTCACCCGGTATAATCACTGAAGCTTTCTTT
CDR3 protein: CASSSPGIITEAFF

clone size: .
J gene: TRBJ1-4
V gene: TRBV27
D gene: .
CDR3 DNA: TGTGCCAGCAGTTTGGTAGGCGGAAAACTGTTTTTT
CDR3 protein: CASSLVGGKLFF

clone size: .
J gene: TRBJ1-5
V gene: TRBV28
D gene: TRBD1
CDR3 DNA: TGTGCCAGCAATACAGGGGGAGGACAGCCCCAGCATTTT
CDR3 protein: CASNTGGGQPQHF

clone size: .
J gene: TRBJ2-7
V gene: TRBV5-1
D gene: .
CDR3 DNA: TGCGCCAGCAGCTCTTCCTCGACGGGCGGTAACGAGCAGTACTTC
CDR3 protein: CASSSSSTGGNEQYF

clone size: .
J gene: TRBJ2-2
V gene: TRBV19
D gene: .
CDR3 DNA: TGTGCCAGTACATCAAGGGGACAGAACACCGGGGAGCTGTTTTTT
CDR3 protein: CASTSRGQNTGELFF

clone size: .
J gene: TRBJ1-5
V gene: TRBV19
D gene: .
CDR3 DNA: TGTGCCAGTACCGACCCAAATCAGCCCCAGCATTTT
CDR3 protein: CASTDPNQPQHF

clone size: .
J gene: TRBJ2-5
V gene: TRBV19
D gene: .
CDR3 DNA: TGTGCCAGTAGTATTATGGGTATTCAAGAGACCCAGTACTTC
CDR3 protein: CASSIMGIQETQYF

clone size: .
J gene: TRBJ1-5
V gene: TRBV19
D gene: .
CDR3 DNA: TGTGCCAGTAGCCTTATAAGACATAGCAATCAGCCCCAGCATTTT
CDR3 protein: CASSLIRHSNQPQHF

clone size: .
J gene: TRBJ1-3
V gene: TRBV12-3/TRBV12-4
D gene: .
CDR3 DNA: TGTGCCAGCAGTCAGGGAAACACCATATATTTT
CDR3 protein: CASSQGNTIYF

clone size: .
J gene: TRBJ1-5
V gene: TRBV28
D gene: .
CDR3 DNA: TGTGCCAGCAGCGGAGGCCGGAATCAACAGCCCCAGCATTTT
CDR3 protein: CASSGGRNQQPQHF

clone size: .
J gene: TRBJ1-6
V gene: TRBV5-1
D gene: .
CDR3 DNA: TGCGCCAGCAGCTCTAAGGACTCTATTAATTCACCCCTCCACTTT
CDR3 protein: CASSSKDSINSPLHF

clone size: .
J gene: TRBJ1-1
V gene: TRBV18
D gene: .
CDR3 DNA: TGTGCCAGCTCACCAGACAGCCTGAACACTGAAGCTTTCTTT
CDR3 protein: CASSPDSLNTEAFF

clone size: .
J gene: TRBJ1-1
V gene: TRBV30
D gene: TRBD1
CDR3 DNA: TGTGCCTGGATGGAGGGGGCAGAAATGAACACTGAAGCTTTCTTT
CDR3 protein: CAWMEGAEMNTEAFF

clone size: .
J gene: TRBJ2-7
V gene: TRBV11-2
D gene: TRBD1
CDR3 DNA: TGTGCCAGCAGCTTAGAATTCACAGGGGCGACTGGGGAGCAGTACTTC
CDR3 protein: CASSLEFTGATGEQYF

clone size: .
J gene: TRBJ1-1
V gene: TRBV5-1
D gene: .
CDR3 DNA: TGCGCCAGCAGCTTGGTAGGGGCCGCCCCGAATGAAGCTTTCTTT
CDR3 protein: CASSLVGAAPNEAFF

clone size: .
J gene: TRBJ2-3
V gene: TRBV7-9
D gene: TRBD2
CDR3 DNA: TGTGCCAGCAGCTTAGGGGCGAGCGGGGCGCGCACAGATACGCAGTATTTT
CDR3 protein: CASSLGASGARTDTQYF

clone size: .
J gene: TRBJ2-3
V gene: TRBV5-4
D gene: .
CDR3 DNA: TGTGCCAGCAGCTTGCCAGGGTTTACAGATACGCAGTATTTT
CDR3 protein: CASSLPGFTDTQYF

clone size: .
J gene: TRBJ2-3
V gene: TRBV7-2
D gene: TRBD2
CDR3 DNA: TGTGCCAGCAGCTTAGAGCGCGGGGGGCCTTTAGATACGCAGTATTTT
CDR3 protein: CASSLERGGPLDTQYF

clone size: once
J gene: TRBJ1-5
V gene: TRBV2
D gene: TRBD1
CDR3 DNA: TGTGCCAGCAGTGGACAGGGAATCAATCAGCCCCAGCATTTT
CDR3 protein: CASSGQGINQPQHF

clone size: .
J gene: TRBJ2-1
V gene: TRBV6-2/TRBV6-3
D gene: .
CDR3 DNA: TGTGCCAGCAGTTACTCGGACTACAATGAGCAGTTCTTC
CDR3 protein: CASSYSDYNEQFF

clone size: once
J gene: TRBJ1-5
V gene: TRBV4-2
D gene: .
CDR3 DNA: TGTGCCAGCAGCCAAGAAAGCGGGGGCCTCTATCAGCCCCAGCATTTT
CDR3 protein: CASSQESGGLYQPQHF

clone size: .
J gene: TRBJ2-1
V gene: TRBV24-1
D gene: .
CDR3 DNA: TGTGCCACCAGTGATCGGCAGGGAACCTACAATGAGCAGTTCTTC
CDR3 protein: CATSDRQGTYNEQFF

clone size: few
J gene: TRBJ1-1
V gene: TRBV6-5
D gene: .
CDR3 DNA: TGTGCCAACCGACTGACAGGAGACATGAACACTGAAGCTTTCTTT
CDR3 protein: CANRLTGDMNTEAFF

clone size: once
J gene: TRBJ1-3
V gene: TRBV5-1
D gene: .
CDR3 DNA: TGCGCCAGCAGCTTGAGTGGCAGGAACTCTGGAAACACCATATATTTT
CDR3 protein: CASSLSGRNSGNTIYF

clone size: .
J gene: TRBJ2-7
V gene: TRBV20-1
D gene: .
CDR3 DNA: TGCAGTGCTAGAGCCCCGTACGAGCAGTACTTC
CDR3 protein: CSARAPYEQYF

clone size: .
J gene: TRBJ2-1
V gene: TRBV5-4
D gene: TRBD1
CDR3 DNA: TGTGCCAGCAGCTGGGGGACAGGGAATGAGCAGTTCTTC
CDR3 protein: CASSWGTGNEQFF

clone size: .
J gene: TRBJ1-2
V gene: TRBV7-2
D gene: .
CDR3 DNA: TGTGCCAGCAGTCGCGAGGGGTGGGGCTATGGCTACACCTTC
CDR3 protein: CASSREGWGYGYTF

clone size: .
J gene: TRBJ2-7
V gene: TRBV4-2
D gene: TRBD1
CDR3 DNA: TGTGCCAGCAGCCAAGACCCTACAGGGGTGGGCGAGCAGTACTTC
CDR3 protein: CASSQDPTGVGEQYF

clone size: .
J gene: TRBJ1-6
V gene: TRBV7-2
D gene: .
CDR3 DNA: TGTGCCAGCAGCTTGGACAGTTATAATTCACCCCTCCACTTT
CDR3 protein: CASSLDSYNSPLHF

clone size: .
J gene: TRBJ1-4
V gene: TRBV30
D gene: .
CDR3 DNA: TGTGCCTGGAGTGTGACTGGGCAGGGCATGCCTGGGGAACTGTTTTTT
CDR3 protein: CAWSVTGQGMPGELFF

clone size: .
J gene: TRBJ1-2
V gene: TRBV6-5
D gene: .
CDR3 DNA: TGTGCCAGCAGTATAGACAGCTATGGCTACACCTTC
CDR3 protein: CASSIDSYGYTF

clone size: .
J gene: TRBJ2-3
V gene: TRBV21-1
D gene: .
CDR3 DNA: TGTGCCAGCAGCAAAGCGAGCGGGGACCCTCGCTCTGGAGATACGCAGTATTTT
CDR3 protein: CASSKASGDPRSGDTQYF

clone size: .
J gene: TRBJ2-3
V gene: TRBV3-1/TRBV3-2
D gene: .
CDR3 DNA: TGTGCCAGCAGCCCCCGGGGGACGGGAGCCTCAGATACGCAGTATTTT
CDR3 protein: CASSPRGTGASDTQYF

clone size: .
J gene: TRBJ1-1
V gene: TRBV2
D gene: .
CDR3 DNA: TGTGCCAGCAGTTTCGGTATGAACACTGAAGCTTTCTTT
CDR3 protein: CASSFGMNTEAFF

clone size: .
J gene: TRBJ2-2
V gene: TRBV9
D gene: .
CDR3 DNA: TGTGCCAGCAGCGTAGAGACAGCGAACACCGGGGAGCTGTTTTTT
CDR3 protein: CASSVETANTGELFF

clone size: .
J gene: TRBJ1-6
V gene: TRBV14
D gene: .
CDR3 DNA: TGTGCCAGCAGCCAAGGAATCTTCTATAATTCACCCCTCCACTTT
CDR3 protein: CASSQGIFYNSPLHF

clone size: .
J gene: TRBJ2-7
V gene: TRBV5-6
D gene: .
CDR3 DNA: TGTGCCAGCAGCTTGATATTAGGGGATTTGTGGTACTTC
CDR3 protein: CASSLILGDLWYF

clone size: .
J gene: TRBJ2-1
V gene: TRBV19
D gene: TRBD2
CDR3 DNA: TGTGCCAGTAGCCTAGCGGGGGGGAAGGATGAGCAGTTCTTC
CDR3 protein: CASSLAGGKDEQFF

clone size: .
J gene: TRBJ2-1
V gene: TRBV7-2
D gene: TRBD2
CDR3 DNA: TGTGCCAGCAGCCCCTGGAGCGGGGGGGCGGTTAATGAGCAGTTCTTC
CDR3 protein: CASSPWSGGAVNEQFF

clone size: .
J gene: TRBJ1-4
V gene: TRBV4-3
D gene: .
CDR3 DNA: TGCGCCAGCAGCCAAGATGGGCCAGTGATTAATGAAAAACTGTTTTTT
CDR3 protein: CASSQDGPVINEKLFF